These 21 T cell receptor beta chains originate from one sample sequenced in a study of cytomegalovirus exposure and HLA in healthy donors. The method was immunoSEQ multiplex PCR; TCRdb's version includes in-frame clones alone and lacks a portion of them. The sample consists of 250,000 or so clones, around 89% of them appearing once. The sequenced sample was PBMCs. The receptors were gathered from a woman under 30 in good health and CMV-seronegative.

In regard to this clone: At the DNA level, this CDR3 is encoded by other sequences in the same sample as well. This rearrangement joins TRBV28 to TRBJ1-5; tentative D call: TRBD1 (5 bases). V was shortened by 2 bases and J by 4 bases, with 9 bases between the two germline ends. The V gene's germline CDR1 is MDHEN and CDR2 SYDVKM. The length of the CDR3 is 14 residues. Here the CDR3 reads CASSLGGGNQPQHF. CDR3 DNA: TGTGCCAGCAGTTTAGGGGGGGGGAATCAGCCCCAGCATTTT.

This sequence joins TRBV9 and TRBJ2-5; D is perhaps TRBD2 (6 bases). The CDR3 is 15 amino acids. V shed 0 bases and J shed 0 bases, with 9 bases lying between them. Germline V CDR1 and CDR2: SGDLS, YYNGEE. The CDR3 DNA follows: TGTGCCAGCAGCGTAGCTGGGGGGAACCAAGAGACCCAGTACTTC. It codes for CASSVAGGNQETQYF.

The CDR3 protein is CASRQKPGQDPEQFF. The CDR3 DNA sequence: TGCGCCAGCAGGCAAAAACCCGGACAGGACCCTGAGCAGTTCTTC. V is TRBV4-1 and J is TRBJ2-1, with 7 positions matching TRBD1. The CDR3 is made up of 15 amino acids. Germline CDR1 and CDR2: MGHRA and YSYEKL. V was pared by 6 bases and J by 9 bases, with 14 bases of the junction left unmatched.

As concerns this clone: At one end the junction does not follow the germline gene, possibly because of a read error. The CDR3 nucleotides read TGTGCTAGCAGCTTATTCGCCACGGACAGGGAGAGCACAGATACGCAGTATTTT. It yields the protein CASSLFATDRESTDTQYF. The chain uses TRBV7-7 and TRBJ2-3, with 8 bases fitting TRBD1. The CDR3 has 18 residues. Germline V gene sequence: CDR1 SSHAT, CDR2 FNYEAQ (reference sequence).

The chain recombines TRBV13 with TRBJ1-1; 7 nucleotides align to TRBD1. In germline, CDR1 is PRHDT, CDR2 FYEKMQ (reference sequence). The CDR3 extends over 14 amino acids. Trimming at V came to 1 base and at J to 9 bases, leaving 8 bases not matched to a gene. CDR3 loop: CASSLDRTGVQAFF. The CDR3 region has the DNA TGTGCCAGCAGCTTAGACCGAACAGGGGTTCAAGCTTTCTTT.

Comments on this clone: One end of the junction varies from germline; a read error may be responsible. This same CDR3 is encoded by further DNA sequences in the sample. V is TRBV6-5 and J is TRBJ2-7, with 7 bases matching TRBD1. The CDR3 has 14 amino acids. Germline V CDR1 and CDR2: MNHEY, SVGAGI. The CDR3 DNA reads as TGTGCCAGCAAATTAACAGGGGACGGCTACGAACAGTACTTC. Amino acids: CASKLTGDGYEQYF.

The chain has TRBV6-5 and TRBJ1-1; 9 nucleotides align to TRBD1. Germline V CDR1 and CDR2: MNHEY, SVGAGI. CDR3 length equals 13 residues. V lost 7 bases, J lost 10 bases, and 10 bases stayed unmatched. CDR3 in amino acids: CASIGQGNGGAFF. The CDR3 coding sequence is TGTGCCAGCATCGGACAGGGGAATGGGGGAGCTTTCTTT.

CDR3 protein: CASSGDRGGQPQHF. Written as DNA, the CDR3 is TGCGCCAGCAGTGGGGACAGGGGGGGTCAGCCCCAGCATTTT. This chain joins TRBV10-2 and TRBJ1-5; 11 bases align to TRBD1. Germline assignment: CDR1 WSHSY and CDR2 SAAADI. V lost 4 bases and J lost 6; bases outside the gene matches: 2. This CDR3 spans 14 amino acids.

The J gene is TRBJ2-5, the V gene TRBV5-1, with a tentative D call TRBD1 (7 bases). This CDR3 contains 14 residues. V was pared by 0 bases and J by 4 bases, with 10 bases between. Germline V gene sequence: CDR1 SGHRS, CDR2 YFSETQ. Here the CDR3 reads CASSLGQGGETQYF. In DNA, the CDR3 is TGCGCCAGCAGCTTGGGCCAGGGGGGAGAGACCCAGTACTTC.

The genes are TRBV7-8 and TRBJ2-7, with a weak D call TRBD2 (6 bases). CDR3 length equals 14 residues. Per germline, CDR1 SGHVS and CDR2 FQNEAQ. Trimming removed 7 bases from V and 1 base from J, with 14 bases in between. The CDR3, as DNA: TGTGCCAGCACCGTTCTAGCGCAGTCCTACGAGCAGTACTTC. Translation: CASTVLAQSYEQYF.

The chain uses TRBV5-1 and TRBJ1-6; a weak D match, TRBD1 (5 bases). Germline loops: CDR1 SGHRS, CDR2 YFSETQ. CDR3 length: 16 residues. V was clipped by 5 bases and J by 0 bases, with 12 bases between them. The CDR3 region is CASRTSGVSYNSPLHF. The DNA of the CDR3 is TGCGCCAGCAGAACCTCGGGGGTCTCCTATAATTCACCCCTCCACTTT.

The chain links TRBV25-1 to TRBJ2-7; D is undetermined. Trimming cost V 10 bases and J 0 bases, with 13 bases left between them. Germline V gives CDR1 MGHDK, CDR2 SYGVNS. CDR3 length: 13 residues. CDR3 residues: CATTGSNSYEQYF. Written as DNA, the CDR3 is TGTGCCACCACCGGGTCTAACTCCTACGAGCAGTACTTC.

V usage is TRBV6-1 and J usage is TRBJ1-1, with D perhaps matching TRBD1 (5 bases). Germline loops: CDR1 MNHNS, CDR2 SASEGT. CDR3 length: 14 residues. V lost 4 bases, J lost 3 bases, and 12 bases lay in between. The CDR3: CASSGSTAYTEAFF. The CDR3 DNA is TGTGCCAGCAGTGGCTCGACAGCGTACACTGAAGCTTTCTTT.

The chain's CDR3 is CATSRGRIDNSPLHF. DNA for the CDR3: TGTGCCACCAGCAGGGGGAGGATCGATAATTCACCCCTCCACTTT. This rearrangement joins TRBV15 to TRBJ1-6; D unclear. This CDR3 has 15 residues. Germline CDR1 is LNHNV and CDR2 is YYDKDF (reference sequence). Trimming stripped 3 bases from V and 5 bases from J, with 11 bases between. Drawing the rest from reference TRBV15 and TRBJ1-6, the complete variable domain is DAMVIQNPRYQVTQFGKPVTLSCSQTLNHNVMYWYQQKSSQAPKLLFHYYDKDFNNEADTPDNFQSRRPNTSFCFLDIRSPGLGDTAMYLCATSRGRIDNSPLHFGNGTRLTVT.

This rearrangement joins TRBV19 to TRBJ2-2; perhaps TRBD2 as D (6 bases). Germline assignment: CDR1 LNHDA and CDR2 SQIVND (reference sequence). V was pared by 5 bases and J by 7 bases, with 17 bases between. This CDR3 is built from 15 residues. CDR3 protein: CASSPNLLDYGELFF. CDR3 in DNA: TGTGCCAGTAGTCCAAACCTACTGGACTACGGGGAGCTGTTTTTT.

The chain uses TRBV6-1 and TRBJ2-2, with 14 bases that match TRBD2. Germline V gives CDR1 MNHNS, CDR2 SASEGT. CDR3 length equals 17 residues. Trimming took 3 bases from V and 8 from J; bases not matched to a gene: 8. In DNA, the CDR3 is TGTGCCAGCAGTGACTACAGACTAGCGGGGGGGCCAGGGGAGCTGTTTTTT. The encoded protein is CASSDYRLAGGPGELFF.

This chain links TRBV27 with TRBJ2-3, with 8 bases matching TRBD1. The CDR3 spans 18 residues. Germline CDR1 and CDR2: MNHEY and SMNVEV (reference sequence). V lost 0 bases, J lost 5 bases, and 13 bases stayed unmatched. The CDR3 sequence is CASSLSSWTGLGLDTQYF. The DNA for the CDR3 is TGTGCCAGCAGTTTATCCTCCTGGACAGGGTTGGGGCTAGATACGCAGTATTTT.

This clone was recorded only once. The chain uses TRBV10-2 and TRBJ1-5, with 8 bases that match TRBD1. The CDR3 sequence is 16 residues long. The junction had 12 bases not matched to a gene; V was cut back by 6 bases and J by 5 bases. Germline-derived CDR1 and CDR2 are WSHSY and SAAADI. CDR3 amino acids: CASRFPGTGKDQPQHF. The CDR3 region has the DNA TGCGCCAGCAGGTTTCCCGGGACAGGAAAGGATCAGCCCCAGCATTTT.

This sequence joins TRBV6-5 and TRBJ1-4; maybe TRBD1 (6 bases). Trimming pared 1 base from V and 9 bases from J, leaving 15 bases between. CDR1 MNHEY and CDR2 SVGAGI come from the germline V gene. CDR3 size: 15 residues. CDR3 residues: CASSYYGGGGKKLFF. The CDR3 nucleotides read TGTGCCAGCAGTTACTATGGGGGCGGGGGAAAAAAACTGTTTTTT.

This clone was counted a single time. The rearrangement uses TRBV29-1 and TRBJ2-5; D is unresolved. There are 12 residues in the CDR3. Germline V lookup: CDR1 SQVTM, CDR2 ANQGSEA. The V gene lost 6 bases and the J gene lost 3 bases, with 11 bases spanning the gap. In DNA form, the CDR3 reads TGCAGCGTGCGGTCGCCAGAAGAGACCCAGTACTTC. This sequence encodes CSVRSPEETQYF.

The chain joins TRBV10-2 to TRBJ1-5; 9 bases match TRBD1. V gave up 0 bases and J gave up 3 bases; unmatched junction bases: 3. There are 16 residues in the CDR3. Germline V lookup: CDR1 WSHSY, CDR2 SAAADI. The CDR3 reads CASSESGTGYNQPQHF. CDR3 in DNA: TGCGCCAGCAGTGAGTCCGGGACAGGGTACAATCAGCCCCAGCATTTT.